This T cell receptor beta chain was profiled in a study of CD8 T cells in ankylosing spondylitis. Study-wide results and limits: Some of these motif variants have turned up before, in reports on reactive arthritis synovial fluid and blood. The clones that were linked to disease were reported to be significantly enriched in matched synovial fluid samples from ankylosing spondylitis patients. One TCR beta motif, made up of eight highly homologous variants, appeared characteristic of ankylosing spondylitis blood.

Worth noting for this clonotype: The antigen is undetermined.

Researchers built TCR beta libraries using quantitative 5'-RACE with molecular barcodes. TCRdb recomputed calls from the 5' RACE reads with MiXCR, one row per CDR3 protein. The sample consists of approximately 350,000 distinct CDR3 sequences, 20% to 25% of them appearing once. Germline CDR1 SNHLY, CDR2 FYNNEI. Trimming cost V 7 bases and J 1 base; bases outside gene matches: 12. The length of the CDR3 is 16 residues. Sequenced sample: blood, either unsorted or a sorted T cell fraction (not recorded which). The origin of this receptor is a male donor with ankylosing spondylitis or in good health (not recorded which). The chain links TRBV2 to TRBJ2-5; 7 nucleotides agree with TRBD1. CDR3 loop: CASTLSLTGAQETQYF. CDR3 nucleotides: TGTGCCAGCACCCTTAGCCTTACAGGGGCCCAAGAGACCCAGTACTTC.